The clone carrying this TCR beta chain was counted ten times or more. Authors' analysis steps: Estimates of nucleated cell counts were drawn from the amplification of reference gene primers. The method was immunoSEQ multiplex PCR; TCRdb's version includes in-frame clones alone and lacks a portion of them. V and J calls plus clone size are reproduced from that table; the DNA served to infer D and trimming. In the table there are 130,000 to 150,000 clones, about 84% of which are singletons. These data originate in a study of blood T cell repertoires in COVID-19. For the study at large: Sites across the United States, Italy and Spain contributed samples from acute and convalescent COVID-19. T cells, B-cell-depleted T cells, or PBMCs provided the cDNA or gDNA that served as material.

The CDR3 consists of 15 residues. Trimming at V came to 7 bases and at J to 1 base, leaving 5 bases not matched to a gene. Germline V gene sequence: CDR1 MDHEN, CDR2 SYDVKM. The source of this sequence is a man between 60 and 75 years old with active or convalescent COVID-19. The chain has TRBV28 and TRBJ1-5, with TRBD1 matching 9 bases. Material: peripheral blood. CDR3 region: CASKRQGVSNQPQHF. CDR3 bases: TGTGCCAGCAAGCGACAGGGGGTCAGCAATCAGCCCCAGCATTTT. The full variable domain, with the rest looked up from reference TRBV28 and TRBJ1-5, is DVKVTQSSRYLVKRTGEKVFLECVQDMDHENMFWYRQDPGLGLRLIYFSYDVKMKEKGDIPEGYSVSREKKERFSLILESASTNQTSMYLCASKRQGVSNQPQHFGDGTRLSIL.